These T cell receptor beta chains were read from a single sample in a study of T cell changes during pregnancy in multiple sclerosis. The assay was immunoSEQ multiplex PCR, and TCRdb's table has in-frame clones only and misses some. The sample has 35,000 to 50,000 clones; around 89% are singletons. The sequenced sample was CD4+ T cells from peripheral blood mononuclear cells, obtained in the second trimester of pregnancy. The receptors stem from a female donor with multiple sclerosis, enrolled in a pregnancy study. CDR3s include the opening cysteine and the closing phenylalanine or tryptophan. Fields, in order: V gene, clone size, J gene, D gene, CDR3 DNA, CDR3 protein. The D gene is left open where the match is weak. Expanded clones are given a class, and other clones once, few, many or no size at all.

>TRBV7-8|.|TRBJ2-5|.
TGTGCCAGCAGCTTACCGGCCGGCGGGAAGGGGGAGACCCAGTACTTC
CASSLPAGGKGETQYF
>TRBV10-3|.|TRBJ1-5|.
TGTGCCATCAGTGAGACAGGAGGGGGCAATCAGCCCCAGCATTTT
CAISETGGGNQPQHF
>TRBV11-1|.|TRBJ1-2|.
TGTGCCAGCAGCTTAGCCCCTCGGGGAGACTATGGCTACACCTTC
CASSLAPRGDYGYTF
>TRBV5-1|.|TRBJ2-5|TRBD1
TGCGCCAGCAGCAGGTCTGGACAGGGTGGCACGAAAGAGACCCAGTACTTC
CASSRSGQGGTKETQYF
>TRBV30|.|TRBJ2-6|TRBD1
TGTGCCTGGAGCCCAGGTAGGGGGCGCGGGGCCAACGTCCTGACTTTC
CAWSPGRGRGANVLTF
>TRBV19|.|TRBJ2-3|TRBD2
TGTGCCAGTAGTATGACTGGGACTAGCGGGAGGTCAGATACGCAGTATTTT
CASSMTGTSGRSDTQYF
>TRBV13|.|TRBJ2-2|TRBD1
TGTGCCAGCAGCTTAAAGTCGGACAGGATAAACACCGGGGAGCTGTTTTTT
CASSLKSDRINTGELFF
>TRBV9|few|TRBJ2-7|.
TGTGCCAGCAGCGTAGGAGGATCCTCCTACGAGCAGTACTTC
CASSVGGSSYEQYF
>TRBV7-2|.|TRBJ2-7|.
TGTGCCAGCAGCTTCTCGCGGATCGGCACCTACGAGCAGTACTTC
CASSFSRIGTYEQYF
>TRBV28|.|TRBJ2-7|.
TGTGCCAGCAGGGGTGCGGGTACGGAGCAGTACTTC
CASRGAGTEQYF
>TRBV27|.|TRBJ1-2|.
TGTGCCAGCAGTCAACTAGGACTCTATGGCTACACCTTC
CASSQLGLYGYTF
>TRBV7-9|.|TRBJ2-7|TRBD1
TGTGCCAGCAGCCCAGTGGGACAGCAAAACTCCTACGAGCAGTACTTC
CASSPVGQQNSYEQYF
>TRBV4-1|.|TRBJ2-4|.
TGCGCCAGCAGCCTCACCAACCGGGGGGCCAAAAACATTCAGTACTTC
CASSLTNRGAKNIQYF
>TRBV2|.|TRBJ2-4|.
TGTGCCAGCACAGGAGACGGGGGCAAAAACATTCAGTACTTC
CASTGDGGKNIQYF
>TRBV29-1|.|TRBJ2-2|TRBD1
TGCAGCGTTAAGATAGGGACAGTCAACACCGGGGAGCTGTTTTTT
CSVKIGTVNTGELFF
>TRBV5-1|.|TRBJ2-7|TRBD2
TGCGCCAGCAGCTTGGCCGGAGGCGGGAGTCTCTACGAGCAGTACTTC
CASSLAGGGSLYEQYF
>TRBV10-3|.|TRBJ2-1|TRBD2
TGTGCCATCAGTGATCGCGGGAGTAGGAAGAATGAGCAGTTCTTC
CAISDRGSRKNEQFF
>TRBV30|.|TRBJ2-1|.
TGTGCCTGGAGCACCGGAGGGCCCGGGTTCTTC
CAWSTGGPGFF
>TRBV5-1|.|TRBJ2-2|TRBD2
TGCGCCAGCAGCTCCGGACTAGCGGGAGGAAACACCGGGGAGCTGTTTTTT
CASSSGLAGGNTGELFF
>TRBV15|.|TRBJ1-2|TRBD1
TGTGCCACCAGCAGAGTCGAGGGGGCTACTCTTAACTATGGCTACACCTTC
CATSRVEGATLNYGYTF
>TRBV19|.|TRBJ1-5|.
TGTGCCAGTAGTTCGCGGACACTTAATCAGCCCCAGCATTTT
CASSSRTLNQPQHF
>TRBV20-1|few|TRBJ2-5|TRBD2
TGCAGTGCTACCTCTAGCGGGAGAACTTACTTC
CSATSSGRTYF
>TRBV7-9|.|TRBJ2-1|.
TGTGCCAGCAGCTTAGCAGGGCAGGGATTCTTC
CASSLAGQGFF
>TRBV30|once|TRBJ2-1|TRBD1
TGTGCCTGGGGGGGAAAGGGGGCGCAAGAAGGGGCTTCGTGGTTCTTC
CAWGGKGAQEGASWFF
>TRBV5-4|.|TRBJ2-6|.
TGTGCCAGCAGCTTTGGAGGGGTGGGAGACCGGGCCAACGTCCTGACTTTC
CASSFGGVGDRANVLTF
>TRBV6-5|.|TRBJ1-5|TRBD1
TGTGCCAGCAGCCAGGGGGCCAGCAATCAGCCCCAGCATTTT
CASSQGASNQPQHF
>TRBV18|.|TRBJ2-3|TRBD1
TGTGCCAGCTCGGGACAGAGCACAGATACGCAGTATTTT
CASSGQSTDTQYF
>TRBV5-6|.|TRBJ2-3|.
TGTGCCAGCAGCTTGGTAATCACAGATACGCAGTATTTT
CASSLVITDTQYF
>TRBV19|once|TRBJ2-7|TRBD1
TGTGCCAGTAGTCCTATAGGACAGGGCTACGAGCAGTACTTC
CASSPIGQGYEQYF
>TRBV7-2|.|TRBJ2-1|TRBD2
TGTGCCAGCAGCTTAGCCGGGACTAGTCACAATGAGCAGTTCTTC
CASSLAGTSHNEQFF
>TRBV9|.|TRBJ2-2|TRBD2
TGTGCCAGCAGCGTAGGGGGGGGGAGCTTCAGCGGGGAGCTGTTTTTT
CASSVGGGSFSGELFF
>TRBV5-4|few|TRBJ2-1|.
TGTGCCAGCAGCAAAAGGGGATCCTACAATGAGCAGTTCTTC
CASSKRGSYNEQFF
>TRBV6-6|.|TRBJ2-7|.
TGTGCCAGCAGTCCCAGCGTATCCCACTACGAGCAGTACTTC
CASSPSVSHYEQYF
>TRBV2|.|TRBJ2-1|.
TGTGCCAGCAGTCCGCGACAGTTGCTAGGGGGGCAGTTCTTC
CASSPRQLLGGQFF
>TRBV6-5|.|TRBJ2-4|TRBD1
TGTGCCAGCAGTTCCCGAGCGACAGGGGATTCTCAGTACTTC
CASSSRATGDSQYF
>TRBV7-2|.|TRBJ2-1|.
TGTGCCAGCAGCTTAGCGGGGGGAGGGGGAGGGCACTACAATGAGCAGTTCTTC
CASSLAGGGGGHYNEQFF
>TRBV7-2|once|TRBJ2-7|TRBD1
TGTGCCAGCAGCCCAACGACAGGGCTCTACGAGCAGTACTTC
CASSPTTGLYEQYF
>TRBV19|.|TRBJ1-5|.
TGTGCCAGTAATCCCCCGGGGGAGTGGAATCAGCCCCAGCATTTT
CASNPPGEWNQPQHF
>TRBV11-2|.|TRBJ2-6|TRBD2
TGTGCCAGCAGCTCGCGAGCGGGAGCTTCAGGGGCCAACGTCCTGACTTTC
CASSSRAGASGANVLTF
>TRBV28|.|TRBJ2-1|TRBD1
TGTGCCAGCAGGGGGTTGGGGACAGGGATCAATGAGCAGTTCTTC
CASRGLGTGINEQFF
>TRBV6-1|.|TRBJ2-7|TRBD2
TGTGCCAGCAGTGCCACTAGCGGCCTTAACGAGCAGTACTTC
CASSATSGLNEQYF
>TRBV19|.|TRBJ1-2|TRBD1
TGTGCCAGTAGTTCTACCTCGGGGACAGGACTATCCTATGGCTACACCTTC
CASSSTSGTGLSYGYTF
>TRBV4-3|.|TRBJ1-6|TRBD1
TGCGCCAGCAGCCAGGACAGGCATTCACCCCTCCACTTT
CASSQDRHSPLHF
>TRBV5-1|.|TRBJ2-5|.
TGCGCCAGCCACCATAATATGGGGGGTCAAGAGACCCAGTACTTC
CASHHNMGGQETQYF